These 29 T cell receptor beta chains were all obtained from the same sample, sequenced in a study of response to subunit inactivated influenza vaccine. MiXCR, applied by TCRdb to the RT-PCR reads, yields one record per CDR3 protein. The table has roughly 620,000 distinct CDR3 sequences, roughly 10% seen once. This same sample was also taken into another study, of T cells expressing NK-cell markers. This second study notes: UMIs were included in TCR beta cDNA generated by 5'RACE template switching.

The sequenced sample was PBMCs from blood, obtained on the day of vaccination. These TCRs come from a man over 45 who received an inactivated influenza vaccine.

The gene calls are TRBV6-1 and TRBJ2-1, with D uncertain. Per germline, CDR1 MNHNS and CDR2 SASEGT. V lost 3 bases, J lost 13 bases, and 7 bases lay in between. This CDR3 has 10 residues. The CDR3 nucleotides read TGTGCCAGCAGTGAGGTGCACCAGTTCTTC. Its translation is CASSEVHQFF.

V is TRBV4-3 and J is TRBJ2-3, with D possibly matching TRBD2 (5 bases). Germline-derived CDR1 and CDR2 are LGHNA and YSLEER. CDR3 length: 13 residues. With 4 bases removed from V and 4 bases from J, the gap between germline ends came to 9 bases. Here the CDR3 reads CASSRERADTQYF. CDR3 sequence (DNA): TGCGCCAGCAGCCGGGAGAGGGCAGATACGCAGTATTTT.

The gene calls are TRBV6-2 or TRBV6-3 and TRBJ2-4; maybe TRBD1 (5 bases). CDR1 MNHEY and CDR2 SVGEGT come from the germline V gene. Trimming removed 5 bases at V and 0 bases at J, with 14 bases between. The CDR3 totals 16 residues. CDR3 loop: CASSPQTDIAKNIQYF. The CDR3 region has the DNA TGTGCCAGCAGTCCCCAGACAGATATAGCCAAAAACATTCAGTACTTC.

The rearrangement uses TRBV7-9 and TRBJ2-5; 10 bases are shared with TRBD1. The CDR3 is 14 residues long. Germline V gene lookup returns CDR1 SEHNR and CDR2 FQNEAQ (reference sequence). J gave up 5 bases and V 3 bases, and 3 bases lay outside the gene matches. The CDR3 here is CASSFGTGDETQYF. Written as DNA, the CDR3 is TGTGCCAGCAGCTTCGGGACAGGGGATGAGACCCAGTACTTC.

CDR3 DNA sequence: TGCGCCAGCAGCCAAGACCCCAGCAGGGGGCTAGGGGAGGACACTGAAGCTTTCTTT. This gives the protein CASSQDPSRGLGEDTEAFF. This chain links TRBV4-3 with TRBJ1-1; 8 nucleotides align to TRBD1. The CDR3 has 19 amino acids. Germline CDR1 is LGHNA and CDR2 is YSLEER. V lost 0 bases, J lost 3 bases, and 15 bases stayed unmatched.

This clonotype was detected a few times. DNA of the CDR3: TGTGCCACCAGCAGAGATAACGGGAGGGCCAAAAACATTCAGTACTTC. Protein sequence: CATSRDNGRAKNIQYF. V and J are TRBV15 and TRBJ2-4; TRBD2 matches at 7 bases. From germline, CDR1 is LNHNV and CDR2 YYDKDF (reference sequence). The CDR3 runs 16 residues. V shed 0 bases, J shed 1 base, and the junction held 3 bases outside the gene matches.

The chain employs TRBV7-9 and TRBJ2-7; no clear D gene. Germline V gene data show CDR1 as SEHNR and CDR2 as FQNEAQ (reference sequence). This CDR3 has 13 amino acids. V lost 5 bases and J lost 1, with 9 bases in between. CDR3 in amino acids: CASSRSTSYEQYF. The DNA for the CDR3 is TGTGCCAGCAGCCGTTCCACATCCTACGAGCAGTACTTC. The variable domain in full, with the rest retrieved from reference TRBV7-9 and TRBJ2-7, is DTGVSQNPRHKITKRGQNVTFRCDPISEHNRLYWYRQTLGQGPEFLTYFQNEAQLEKSRLLSDRFSAERPKGSFSTLEIQRTEQGDSAMYLCASSRSTSYEQYFGPGTRLTVT.

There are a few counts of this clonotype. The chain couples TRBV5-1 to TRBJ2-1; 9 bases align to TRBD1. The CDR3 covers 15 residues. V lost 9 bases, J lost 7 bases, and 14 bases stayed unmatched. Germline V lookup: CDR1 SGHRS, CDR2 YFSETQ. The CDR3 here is CAISRGQGPSNEQFF. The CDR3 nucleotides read TGCGCCATCTCAAGGGGACAGGGTCCCTCTAATGAGCAGTTCTTC.

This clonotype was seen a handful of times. CDR3 bases: TGTGCCAGCAGTCCCCGGACGGTGGCCCCCTACGAGCAGTACTTC. Amino acids: CASSPRTVAPYEQYF. The rearrangement joins TRBV6-1 to TRBJ2-7; D unresolved. V was shortened by 5 bases and J by 2 bases, with 16 bases between the two germline ends. This CDR3 has 15 amino acids. Germline CDR1 and CDR2: MNHNS and SASEGT.

Written as DNA, the CDR3 is TGTGCCATCAGTGAGTCGAGTACCAGGAGGGCCGATGAGCAGTTCTTC. Protein sequence: CAISESSTRRADEQFF. The chain has TRBV10-3 and TRBJ2-1; the D gene is possibly TRBD2 (6 bases). The CDR3 loop spans 16 amino acids. V lost 0 bases and J 8 bases, leaving 17 bases between the germline ends. Germline CDR1 reads ENHRY; CDR2 reads SYGVKD.

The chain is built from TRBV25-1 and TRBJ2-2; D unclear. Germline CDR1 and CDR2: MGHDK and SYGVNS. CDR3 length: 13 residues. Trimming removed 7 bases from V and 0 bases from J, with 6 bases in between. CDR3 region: CASTSSNTGELFF. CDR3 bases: TGTGCCAGCACCTCTTCGAACACCGGGGAGCTGTTTTTT.

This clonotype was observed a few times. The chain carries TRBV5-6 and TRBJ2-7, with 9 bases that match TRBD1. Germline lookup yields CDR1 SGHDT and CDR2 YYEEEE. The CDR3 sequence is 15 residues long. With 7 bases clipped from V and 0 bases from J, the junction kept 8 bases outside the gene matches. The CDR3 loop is CASGVGTGFSYEQYF. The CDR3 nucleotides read TGTGCCAGCGGTGTCGGGACAGGGTTCTCCTACGAGCAGTACTTC.

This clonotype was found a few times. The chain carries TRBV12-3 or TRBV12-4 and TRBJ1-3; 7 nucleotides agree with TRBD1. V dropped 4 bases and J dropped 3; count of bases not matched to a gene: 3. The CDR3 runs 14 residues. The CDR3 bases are TGTGCCAGCAGTTCAGGACAGGTTGGAAACACCATATATTTT. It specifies CASSSGQVGNTIYF.

The CDR3 reads CASSTRQRGETQYF. As DNA, the CDR3 is TGTGCCAGTAGTACTCGACAGCGGGGAGAGACCCAGTACTTC. The rearrangement joins TRBV19 to TRBJ2-5; 7 nucleotides align to TRBD2. The germline gives CDR1 LNHDA, CDR2 SQIVND (reference sequence). Trimming took 4 bases from V and 4 from J; bases not matched to a gene: 6. CDR3 size: 14 residues. The full variable domain, completed using reference TRBV19 and TRBJ2-5, is DGGITQSPKYLFRKEGQNVTLSCEQNLNHDAMYWYRQDPGQGLRLIYYSQIVNDFQKGDIAEGYSVSREKKESFPLTVTSAQKNPTAFYLCASSTRQRGETQYFGPGTRLLVL.

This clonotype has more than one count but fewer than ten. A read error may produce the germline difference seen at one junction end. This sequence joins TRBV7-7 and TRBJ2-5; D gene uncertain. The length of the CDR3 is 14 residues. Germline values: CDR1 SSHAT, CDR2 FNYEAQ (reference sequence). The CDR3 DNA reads TGTGCTAGCAGCTTAGCCCCCACAATACAGACCCAGTACTTC. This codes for CASSLAPTIQTQYF.

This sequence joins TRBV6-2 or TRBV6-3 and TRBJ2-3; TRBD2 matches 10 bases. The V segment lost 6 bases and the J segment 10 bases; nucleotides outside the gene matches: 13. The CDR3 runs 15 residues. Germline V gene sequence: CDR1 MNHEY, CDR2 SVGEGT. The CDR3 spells CASSQQRGGLYSQYF. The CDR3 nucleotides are TGTGCCAGCAGCCAGCAGCGGGGGGGATTGTACTCGCAGTATTTT.

CDR3 DNA sequence: TGTGCCAGCAGGCGACAGGGCCGGGATGGCTACACCTTC. This codes for CASRRQGRDGYTF. V usage is TRBV6-2 or TRBV6-3 and J usage is TRBJ1-2; 7 bases map to TRBD1. CDR1 is MNHEY and CDR2 is SVGEGT in the germline V gene. This CDR3 spans 13 amino acids. V lost 6 bases and J lost 6; bases outside the gene matches: 7.

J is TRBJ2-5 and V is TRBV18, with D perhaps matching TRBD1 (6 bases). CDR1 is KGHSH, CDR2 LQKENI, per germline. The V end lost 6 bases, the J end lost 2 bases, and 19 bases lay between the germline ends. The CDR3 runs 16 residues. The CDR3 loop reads CASSPNHGTLQETQYF. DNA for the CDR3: TGTGCCAGCTCCCCGAACCATGGGACACTGCAAGAGACCCAGTACTTC.

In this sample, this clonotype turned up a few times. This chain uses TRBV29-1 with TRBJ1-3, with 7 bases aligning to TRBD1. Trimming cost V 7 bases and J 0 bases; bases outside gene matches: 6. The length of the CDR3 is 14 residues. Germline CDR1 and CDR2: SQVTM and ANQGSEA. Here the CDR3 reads CSARDSNSGNTIYF. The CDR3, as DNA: TGCAGCGCGCGGGACAGCAACTCTGGAAACACCATATATTTT. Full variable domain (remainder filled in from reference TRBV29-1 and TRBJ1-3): SAVISQKPSRDICQRGTSLTIQCQVDSQVTMMFWYRQQPGQSLTLIATANQGSEATYESGFVIDKFPISRPNLTFSTLTVSNMSPEDSSIYLCSARDSNSGNTIYFGEGSWLTVV.

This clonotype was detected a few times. Written as DNA, the CDR3 is TGTGCCAGCAGCCCCGACGACCTACAGAACACTGAAGCTTTCTTT. Its translation is CASSPDDLQNTEAFF. The chain couples TRBV5-5 to TRBJ1-1, with D hard to call. CDR1 SGHKS and CDR2 YYEKEE come from the germline V gene (reference sequence). The V end lost 4 bases, the J end lost 1 base, and 14 bases lay between the germline ends. The CDR3 runs to 15 residues.

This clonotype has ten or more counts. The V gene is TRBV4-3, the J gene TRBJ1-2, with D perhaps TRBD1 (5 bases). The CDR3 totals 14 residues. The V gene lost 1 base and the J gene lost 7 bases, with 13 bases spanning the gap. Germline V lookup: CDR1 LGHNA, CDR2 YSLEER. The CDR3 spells CASSQGQSFCGYTF. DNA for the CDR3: TGCGCCAGCAGCCAAGGACAGTCTTTTTGTGGCTACACCTTC.

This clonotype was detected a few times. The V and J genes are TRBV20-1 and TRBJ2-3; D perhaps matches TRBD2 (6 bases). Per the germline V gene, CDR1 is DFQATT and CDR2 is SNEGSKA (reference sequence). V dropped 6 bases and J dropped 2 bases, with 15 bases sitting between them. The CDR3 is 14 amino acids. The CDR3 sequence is CSASLASYTDTQYF. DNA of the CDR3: TGCAGTGCCAGTCTAGCGAGCTACACAGATACGCAGTATTTT.

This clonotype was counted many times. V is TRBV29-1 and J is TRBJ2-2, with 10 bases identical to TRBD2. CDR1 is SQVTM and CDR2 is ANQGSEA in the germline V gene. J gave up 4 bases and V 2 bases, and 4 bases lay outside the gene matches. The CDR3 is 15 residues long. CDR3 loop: CSVERTSGRTGELFF. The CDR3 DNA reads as TGCAGCGTTGAACGGACTAGCGGACGCACCGGGGAGCTGTTTTTT.

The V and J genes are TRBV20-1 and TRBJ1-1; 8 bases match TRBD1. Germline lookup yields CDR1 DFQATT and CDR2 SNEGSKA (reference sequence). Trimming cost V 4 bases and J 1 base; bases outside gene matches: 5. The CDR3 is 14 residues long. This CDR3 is CSAISDRENTEAFF. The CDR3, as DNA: TGCAGTGCTATCTCGGACAGGGAGAACACTGAAGCTTTCTTT.

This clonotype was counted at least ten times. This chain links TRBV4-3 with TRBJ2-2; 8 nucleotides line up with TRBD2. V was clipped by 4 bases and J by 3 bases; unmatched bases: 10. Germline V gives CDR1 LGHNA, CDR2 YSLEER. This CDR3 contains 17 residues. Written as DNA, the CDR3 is TGCGCCAGCAGCCGGTTCGGGACTAGTATGGACACCGGGGAGCTGTTTTTT. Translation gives CASSRFGTSMDTGELFF.

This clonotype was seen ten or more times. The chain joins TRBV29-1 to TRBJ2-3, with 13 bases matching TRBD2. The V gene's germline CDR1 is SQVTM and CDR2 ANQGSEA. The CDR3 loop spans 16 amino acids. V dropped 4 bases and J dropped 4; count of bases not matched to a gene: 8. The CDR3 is CSVGIPGLAGSDTQYF. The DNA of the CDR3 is TGCAGCGTTGGGATACCGGGACTAGCGGGATCAGATACGCAGTATTTT.

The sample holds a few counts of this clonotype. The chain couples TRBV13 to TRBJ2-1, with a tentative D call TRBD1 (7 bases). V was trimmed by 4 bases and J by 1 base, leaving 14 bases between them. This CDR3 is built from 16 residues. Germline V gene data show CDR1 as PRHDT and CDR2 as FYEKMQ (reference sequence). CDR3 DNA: TGTGCCAGCAGCTCCCCCGGGGGACAGTCCTACAATGAGCAGTTCTTC. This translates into CASSSPGGQSYNEQFF.

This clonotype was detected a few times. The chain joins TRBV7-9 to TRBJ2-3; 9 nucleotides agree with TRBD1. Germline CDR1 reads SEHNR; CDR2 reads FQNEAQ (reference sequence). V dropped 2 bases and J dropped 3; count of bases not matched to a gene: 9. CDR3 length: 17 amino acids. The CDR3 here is CASSLWGEQGATDTQYF. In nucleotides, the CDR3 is TGTGCCAGCAGCTTATGGGGAGAACAGGGGGCTACAGATACGCAGTATTTT.

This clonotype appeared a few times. Here the CDR3 reads CASSLGYGTSGSRNEQFF. The CDR3 nucleotides read TGTGCCAGCAGCTTAGGGTACGGTACTAGCGGGAGTAGAAATGAGCAGTTCTTC. V usage is TRBV11-2 and J usage is TRBJ2-1; 11 bases are shared with TRBD2. The V gene end was trimmed by 1 base and the J gene end by 7 bases; junction bases not matched to a gene: 12. Per the germline V gene, CDR1 is SGHAT and CDR2 is FQNNGV. The CDR3 extends over 18 amino acids.